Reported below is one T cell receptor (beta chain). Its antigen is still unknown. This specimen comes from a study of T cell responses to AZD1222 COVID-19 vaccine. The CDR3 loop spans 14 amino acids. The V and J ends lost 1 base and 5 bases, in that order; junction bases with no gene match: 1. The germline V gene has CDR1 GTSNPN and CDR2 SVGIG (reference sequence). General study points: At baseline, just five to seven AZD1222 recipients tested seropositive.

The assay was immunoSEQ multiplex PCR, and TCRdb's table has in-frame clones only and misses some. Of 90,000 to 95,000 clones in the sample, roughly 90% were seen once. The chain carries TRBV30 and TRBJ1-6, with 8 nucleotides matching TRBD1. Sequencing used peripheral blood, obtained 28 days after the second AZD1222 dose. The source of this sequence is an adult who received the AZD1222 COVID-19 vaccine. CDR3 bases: TGTGCCTGGAGTGCGGGACAGGATAATTCACCCCTCCACTTT. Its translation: CAWSAGQDNSPLHF.